The following is a T cell receptor (beta chain) sequence with its context. Antigen unknown. TCRdb reanalyzed the 5' RACE reads, giving one entry per CDR3 protein sequence and no DNA. The sample spans 110,000 to 150,000 distinct CDR3 sequences; the ten largest clones claim 1% to 1.5%. The data belong to a study of monozygotic twins with inflammatory bowel disease. General study results and limits: Those with IBD had lower TCRbeta diversity (inverse Simpson) than their healthy co-twins did. Telling apart the different T cell subtypes was not possible. Fewer clonotypes were shared with others by IBD patients than by healthy twins, especially with disease activity.

Per germline, CDR1 MDHEN and CDR2 SYDVKM. The CDR3 length is 17 residues. Sample: blood. The rearrangement links TRBV28 to TRBJ1-6. This receptor was taken from a human donor with ulcerative colitis or Crohn's disease, or a healthy co-twin of an affected twin (not recorded which). CDR3 region: CASSYHDLSSYNSPLHF.